Below are 6 T cell receptor beta chains sequenced from a single sample in a study of beta chain features in type 1 diabetes. All of the isolated RNA was reverse transcribed, so expressed TCRB transcripts were sequenced. Sequencing used immunoSEQ multiplex PCR; TCRdb keeps in-frame clones, though not all of them. The sample holds 600,000 to 650,000 clones, roughly a sixth seen once. The sequencing sample was made of naive CD4+ T cells from blood. These receptor sequences come from a man between 18 and 35 years old in good health.

This clone occurred a few times. The gene calls are TRBV28 and TRBJ1-5; D may be TRBD1 (6 bases). CDR3 size: 17 residues. Trimming stripped 5 bases from V and 3 bases from J, with 20 bases between. Germline V CDR1 and CDR2: MDHEN, SYDVKM. The CDR3 sequence: CASSGDLRRGINQPQHF. The CDR3 bases are TGTGCCAGCAGTGGGGATTTGAGGAGGGGGATCAATCAGCCCCAGCATTTT.

In its sample, this clone was seen a few times. This chain joins TRBV28 and TRBJ1-4; weak D call: TRBD1 (6 bases). The CDR3 is 19 residues long. The germline V and J ends were trimmed by 1 base and 8 bases, with 26 bases remaining between them. Germline values: CDR1 MDHEN, CDR2 SYDVKM. The CDR3 bases are TGTGCCAGCAGTTTATACCGGACCCCAGGACAGTCTCGAAAGGAAAAACTGTTTTTT. Translation: CASSLYRTPGQSRKEKLFF.

The chain carries TRBV28 and TRBJ2-7, with a weak D call TRBD2 (6 bases). The CDR3 totals 15 residues. Germline V CDR1 and CDR2: MDHEN, SYDVKM. V lost 6 bases to trimming and J lost 3 bases, with 18 bases between them. The chain's CDR3 is CASRPTAGSLYEQYF. The CDR3 bases are TGTGCCAGCAGACCGACAGCCGGGAGCCTCTACGAGCAGTACTTC. Based on the CDR3 plus reference TRBV28 and TRBJ2-7, the full variable domain is DVKVTQSSRYLVKRTGEKVFLECVQDMDHENMFWYRQDPGLGLRLIYFSYDVKMKEKGDIPEGYSVSREKKERFSLILESASTNQTSMYLCASRPTAGSLYEQYFGPGTRLTVT.

This clone came up a few times. The rearrangement uses TRBV7-2 and TRBJ2-5, with 7 bases aligning to TRBD1. The germline CDR1 and CDR2 sequences are SGHTA and FQGNSA. J lost 1 base, V lost 6 bases, and 5 bases had no gene match. This CDR3 region has 14 residues. CDR3 sequence reads: CASRSRTGQETQYF. CDR3 in DNA: TGTGCCAGCAGGAGTAGGACAGGCCAAGAGACCCAGTACTTC. Full variable domain (missing parts from reference TRBV7-2 and TRBJ2-5): GAGVSQSPSNKVTEKGKDVELRCDPISGHTALYWYRQSLGQGLEFLIYFQGNSAPDKSGLPSDRFSAERTGGSVSTLTIQRTQQEDSAVYLCASRSRTGQETQYFGPGTRLLVL.

The CDR3 reads CASTDSTGRVAKNIQYF. Here the CDR3 DNA reads TGTGCCAGCACCGATTCGACAGGGAGGGTGGCCAAAAACATTCAGTACTTC. The chain recombines TRBV7-9 with TRBJ2-4; the D gene could be TRBD1 or TRBD2 (7 bases each). The CDR3 is 17 amino acids. From germline, CDR1 is SEHNR and CDR2 FQNEAQ (reference sequence). With 7 bases removed from V and 1 base from J, the gap between germline ends came to 20 bases.

V and J are TRBV25-1 and TRBJ1-3; TRBD1 might be the D (6 bases). Germline V lookup: CDR1 MGHDK, CDR2 SYGVNS. The CDR3 sequence is 16 residues long. With 6 bases removed from V and 3 bases from J, the gap between germline ends came to 18 bases. The CDR3 DNA is TGTGCCAGCAGATCCGACGGGGGCGAAAGTGGAAACACCATATATTTT. Residues: CASRSDGGESGNTIYF.